Described below is a single TCR beta chain sequence and its context. With random hexamers, reverse transcription was performed on about 0.45 to 1 ug of RNA. TCRdb recomputed calls from the immunoSEQ multiplex PCR reads with MiXCR, one row per CDR3 protein. Of 100,000 to 150,000 distinct CDR3 sequences detected, around 80% appear once; the ten largest clones hold 0.51%. This record belongs to a study of CD8 T cells in Susac syndrome. The CDR3 totals 14 residues. Trimming cost V 6 bases and J 6 bases, with 15 bases left between them. Germline V gives CDR1 MDHEN, CDR2 SYDVKM. Material: CD8+ T cells from PBMCs. The chain recombines TRBV28 with TRBJ2-1; D not certain. This receptor was identified in a human donor with multiple sclerosis. The CDR3 spells CASSQLRSVNEQFF. The CDR3 nucleotides are TGTGCCAGCAGCCAACTGAGGTCGGTCAATGAGCAGTTCTTC.